Sequencing of this T cell receptor beta chain was carried out in a study of T-cell reconstitution after alpha-beta-depleted transplantation in children. Points from the study as a whole: After one year, T-cell counts and TCRbeta diversity mostly came from new T cells. Surviving recipient T cells and thymic progenitors accounted for the high day-60 TCRbeta diversity observed in some patients.

The CDR3 is 12 amino acids. Germline-derived CDR1 and CDR2 are SGHKS and YYEKEE (reference sequence). Trimming removed 4 bases at V and 6 bases at J, with 11 bases between. Unique molecular identifiers tagged the TCRbeta library. TCRdb reanalysed the PCR reads using MiXCR and keeps one entry per CDR3 protein. In the table there are approximately 400,000 distinct CDR3 sequences, 15% to 20% of which are singletons. This clonotype came up a few times. Antigen: not known. This chain joins TRBV5-5 and TRBJ2-7; no reliable D call. This sample comprised PBMCs, mostly from graft donor cells, obtained 360 days after TCRalphabeta/CD19-depleted stem cell transplant. The receptor was derived from a boy younger than two who had a stem cell transplant for Wiskott-Aldrich syndrome, so the T cells may come from the graft donor. In nucleotides, the CDR3 is TGTGCCAGCAGCGCGCAGGACCCCGAGCAGTACTTC. It translates to CASSAQDPEQYF.